This T cell receptor beta chain is from a study of T cells in Graves' hyperthyroidism and ophthalmopathy. The CDR3 regions of TCR beta were amplified from RNA transcripts. The primer set for the first-round RT-PCR of the TCR CDR3 was HTBI. TCRdb re-derived calls from the multiplex PCR reads in MiXCR, one entry per CDR3 protein. The data hold fewer than 850,000 distinct CDR3 sequences, with 15% to 20% observed a single time. The sample holds many counts of this clonotype. The ends lost 2 bases at V and 8 bases at J; junction bases unmatched: 14. Germline lookup yields CDR1 SGHTA and CDR2 FQGNSA. The CDR3 covers 16 residues.

The chain uses TRBV7-2 and TRBJ1-2; 7 nucleotides agree with TRBD1. The sequenced sample consisted of blood. The receptor comes from a man aged 50 to 60 with Graves' hyperthyroidism. CDR3 in DNA: TGTGCCAGCAGCTTATTAGATGGCTCAGGGGGGGGAGGCTACACCTTC. Amino acid sequence: CASSLLDGSGGGGYTF.